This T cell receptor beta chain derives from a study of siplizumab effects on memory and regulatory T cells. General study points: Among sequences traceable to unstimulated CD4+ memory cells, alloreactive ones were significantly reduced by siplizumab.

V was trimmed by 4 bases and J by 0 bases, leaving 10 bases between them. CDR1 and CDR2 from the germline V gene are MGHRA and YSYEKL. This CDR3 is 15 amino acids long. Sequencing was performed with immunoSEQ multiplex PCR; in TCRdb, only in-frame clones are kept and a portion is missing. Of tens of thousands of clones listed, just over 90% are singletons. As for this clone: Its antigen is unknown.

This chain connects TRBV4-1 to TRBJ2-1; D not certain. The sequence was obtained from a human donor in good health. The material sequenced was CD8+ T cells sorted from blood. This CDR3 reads CASSPSESSYNEQFF. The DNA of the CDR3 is TGCGCCAGCAGCCCTAGTGAGAGCTCCTACAATGAGCAGTTCTTC.